This T cell receptor beta chain was identified in a study of blood T cells in healthy people across ages. Through a sample-barcoded 5' primer and a J-beta primer mix, a second PCR was run for roughly 7 to 12 cycles. Carrying 12 random nucleotides, a template-switch adaptor labeled each individual cDNA molecule. TCRdb reprocessed the 5' RACE reads via MiXCR and lists one record per CDR3 protein. This table has about 1,600,000 distinct CDR3 sequences, around 42% appearing once. Trimming took off 6 bases at V and 4 bases at J, with 13 bases between the two ends. In germline, CDR1 is DFQATT, CDR2 SNEGSKA (reference sequence). The CDR3 loop spans 13 amino acids. Each individual donor underwent a draw of ten milliliters of peripheral blood.

The clonotype originates from a woman between 18 and 29 years old in good health. Sequencing was performed on blood. The chain carries TRBV20-1 and TRBJ2-1; tentative D call: TRBD1 (5 bases). CDR3 DNA: TGCAGTGCCCCCAGCCCAGGGTACAATGAGCAGTTCTTC. Translated, it gives CSAPSPGYNEQFF.